These 5 T cell receptor beta chains share one sample of origin, sequenced in a study of blood T cell repertoires in COVID-19. Assay: immunoSEQ multiplex PCR; the TCRdb copy retains only in-frame clones and omits some. The sample gives more than 250,000 clones, around 89% of which show up once; about 1.5% is in the top ten. Sequenced sample: PBMCs or T cells enriched from blood (not recorded which). All receptors come from a woman aged 18-30 years with acute COVID-19.

The chain recombines TRBV7-9 with TRBJ2-7, with 7 bases that match TRBD2. Trimming at V came to 4 bases and at J to 2 bases, leaving 5 bases not matched to a gene. This CDR3 is built from 14 residues. The germline V gene encodes CDR1 SEHNR and CDR2 FQNEAQ (reference sequence). CDR3 sequence: CASSSFGGTYEQYF. In nucleotides, the CDR3 is TGTGCCAGCAGCTCCTTCGGGGGGACCTACGAGCAGTACTTC.

This clone was found once. CDR3 amino acids: CASSRILSRTGGGPPAYNEQFF. In DNA form, the CDR3 reads TGCGCCAGCAGCCGAATCCTCTCTCGAACAGGGGGCGGCCCCCCGGCCTACAATGAGCAGTTCTTC. The chain carries TRBV4-3 and TRBJ2-1, with 9 nucleotides matching TRBD1. Trimming cost V 4 bases and J 2 bases; bases outside gene matches: 24. The germline CDR1 and CDR2 sequences are LGHNA and YSLEER. This CDR3 has 22 residues.

In its sample, this clone was seen a few times. The chain carries TRBV7-9 and TRBJ2-1, with D hard to call. V lost 2 bases, J lost 6 bases, and 5 bases lay in between. The V gene's germline CDR1 is SEHNR and CDR2 FQNEAQ (reference sequence). The CDR3 is 12 residues long. The CDR3 sequence is CASSLILNEQFF. CDR3 DNA: TGTGCCAGCAGCTTAATCCTCAATGAGCAGTTCTTC.

The chain combines TRBV11-2 with TRBJ1-1, with no clear D. Germline CDR1 and CDR2: SGHAT and FQNNGV. V lost 5 bases and J lost 4, with 17 bases in between. The CDR3 is 15 amino acids. In DNA form, the CDR3 reads TGTGCCAGCAGCCCTTCCGCCAACCAGATCACTGAAGCTTTCTTT. Protein product: CASSPSANQITEAFF.

The V and J genes are TRBV7-9 and TRBJ1-2; TRBD1 aligns across 8 bases. The CDR3 spans 14 residues. Germline lookup yields CDR1 SEHNR and CDR2 FQNEAQ (reference sequence). V lost 1 base to trimming and J lost 6 bases; unmatched junction nucleotides: 4. CDR3 sequence reads: CASSLDGTGNGYTF. As DNA, the CDR3 is TGTGCCAGCAGCTTAGATGGGACAGGAAATGGCTACACCTTC.